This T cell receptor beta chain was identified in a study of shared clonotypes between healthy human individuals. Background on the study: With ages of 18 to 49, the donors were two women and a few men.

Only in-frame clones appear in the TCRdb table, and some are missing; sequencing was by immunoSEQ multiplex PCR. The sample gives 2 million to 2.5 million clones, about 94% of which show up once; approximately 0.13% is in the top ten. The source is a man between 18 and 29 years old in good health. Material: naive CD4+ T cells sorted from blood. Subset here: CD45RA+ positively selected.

The CDR3 region has the DNA TGTGCCTGGGGACAGGGGGCGGCCGGTCAGCCCCAGCATTTT. Protein product: CAWGQGAAGQPQHF. The chain has TRBV30 and TRBJ1-5; TRBD1 agrees at 11 bases. CDR1 and CDR2 (germline): GTSNPN, SVGIG (reference sequence). Losses at the gene ends were 5 bases for V and 6 bases for J; bases not matched to a gene: 6. This CDR3 has 14 amino acids.